The source of this T cell receptor beta chain is a study of tumor-infiltrating lymphocytes in primary liver carcinoma (TCRdb year 2017). Regarding the complete study: Surgical resection was performed in China between 2015 and March 2016 on several patients with histopathologically diagnosed primary liver carcinoma. The five patients, three men and two women aged 30 to 69 years, had hepatocellular carcinoma (four) or combined HCC and intrahepatic cholangiocarcinoma (one). Tumors of the five patients were stage T1-T3 N0M0 with maximum diameters of roughly 4.2 to 11 cm. Roughly 3.5 to 7.5 million productive TCRbeta reads were obtained per sample, and no significant difference in read depth was found between tissue types. For each liver tumor, the study sampled five regions along with adjacent normal tissue and blood, and applied TCRbeta repertoire sequencing, expression microarrays and whole-exome sequencing. TCRbeta repertoire sequencing covered approximately 35 specimens from 5 patients: 25 tumor regions, 5 adjacent noncancerous liver tissues and 5 peripheral blood samples. High reproducibility was observed for the technical replicate repertoires, with mean shared-clone rates approximately 0.92 and correlation coefficients above 0.98.

General conclusions and limits of the study: Compared with blood, tumors had a significantly larger share of the repertoire taken up by the top 250 clones (p = 0.039). Only five patients were included in the study, and the authors note that the findings should be validated in a larger study. Because sequencing covered only the TCR beta chain and unpaired alpha chains were not captured, true repertoire diversity is likely underestimated. Repertoire overlap was higher between tumor regions (mean around 35%) than tumor-adjacent (roughly 17%) or tumor-blood (14%) pairs, consistent with antigen-driven expansion. Because the samples were bulk and unsorted, CD4+ and CD8+ T cell repertoires could not be compared.

This clonotype has ten or more counts. Its antigen target is currently unknown. Base qualities are not recorded, but no much larger clone differs from it by a single base. Blood RNA was extracted from unsorted whole blood with TRIzol reagent; germline DNA came from the DNeasy Blood & Tissue kit. Chronic HBV infection was present in the patients, and the patients were treatment-naive at sampling. Before surgery, 3 to 5 milliliters of peripheral blood were drawn into K2EDTA tubes. TCRbeta-specific cDNA was reverse-transcribed from 500 to 550 ng total RNA using a constant-region primer and ProtoScript II reverse transcriptase. The TCRbeta libraries were prepared through three rounds of nested multiplex PCR following a slightly modified ARM-PCR procedure. Multiplex TRBV1-TRBV30 forward primers and a Cbeta reverse primer were used in the first two PCR rounds, each of which was run for around 10 cycles. Sample barcodes and Illumina adapters were attached in a final 25-cycle PCR using Deep VentR polymerase. Before sequencing, amplicons of 200-500 bp were purified from gel using a QIAquick gel extraction kit. The TCRbeta amplicons were sequenced with 250-bp paired-end reads on an Illumina HiSeq 2500. In the paper's pipeline: To recover full CDR3 sequences, reads were quality-trimmed using Trimmomatic v0.33 and paired reads were then merged using FLASH v1.2.11. MiGEC v1.2.1b assigned V, D and J germline segments to the rearranged TCRbeta sequences. Clonotype statistics, along with Shannon-Wiener diversity indices, were calculated using VDJtools v1.0.0. To cut down on sampling bias, every analysis after diversity analysis relied on just the 250 most abundant clonotypes from each sample. TCRdb passed the public sequencing reads through fastp at Q25 and MiXCR, retaining productive beta sequences. Rows with a matching CDR3 protein are joined into one entry that keeps the most common DNA and genes. The V and J calls were determined by TCRdb, not by the authors. This sample gives about 200,000 distinct CDR3 sequences in total; about 65% of them show up just once. The ten largest clones represent 6% to 8.5% of the sample.

From the germline V gene, CDR1 is LGHNA and CDR2 is YNFKEQ. Its CDR3 holds 13 amino acids, cysteine through phenylalanine. The DNA shown is the 39-base CDR3, in frame from base 1. V loses 0 bases of germline sequence and J loses 3 bases, and the interval between the two ends is 6 bases. The chain couples TRBV4-2 to TRBJ2-7, with the D segment identity uncertain. The sample comprised peripheral blood. The sequence came from a woman between 55 and 75 years old with primary liver carcinoma and hepatitis B virus infection. The CDR3 sequence is CASSQDRNYEQYF. The nucleotide sequence reads as follows: TGTGCCAGCAGCCAAGACAGGAACTACGAGCAGTACTTC.